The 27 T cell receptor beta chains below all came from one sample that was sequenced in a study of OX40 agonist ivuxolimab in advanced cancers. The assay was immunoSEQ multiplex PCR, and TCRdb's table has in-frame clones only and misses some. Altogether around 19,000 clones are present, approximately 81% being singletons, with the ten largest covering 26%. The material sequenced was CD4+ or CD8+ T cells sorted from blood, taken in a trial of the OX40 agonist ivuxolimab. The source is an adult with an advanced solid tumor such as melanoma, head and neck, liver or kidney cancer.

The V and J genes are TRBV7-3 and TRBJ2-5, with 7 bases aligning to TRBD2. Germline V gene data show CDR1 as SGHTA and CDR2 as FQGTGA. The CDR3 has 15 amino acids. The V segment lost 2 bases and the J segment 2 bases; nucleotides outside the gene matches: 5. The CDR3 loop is CASSLGRDLQETQYF. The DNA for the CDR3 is TGTGCCAGCAGCTTAGGGAGGGACCTACAAGAGACCCAGTACTTC.

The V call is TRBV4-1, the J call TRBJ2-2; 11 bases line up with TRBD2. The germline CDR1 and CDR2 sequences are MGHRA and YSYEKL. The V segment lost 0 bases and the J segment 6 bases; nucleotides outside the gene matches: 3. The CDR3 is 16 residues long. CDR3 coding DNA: TGCGCCAGCAGCCAAGAGACTAGCGGGGTAGCCGGGGAGCTGTTTTTT. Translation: CASSQETSGVAGELFF.

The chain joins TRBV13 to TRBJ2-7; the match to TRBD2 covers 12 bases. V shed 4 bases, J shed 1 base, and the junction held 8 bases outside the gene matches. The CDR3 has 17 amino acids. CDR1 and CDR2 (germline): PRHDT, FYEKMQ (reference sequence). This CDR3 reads CASSWRLAGVQSYEQYF. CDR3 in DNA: TGTGCCAGCAGCTGGAGACTAGCGGGAGTTCAGTCCTACGAGCAGTACTTC.

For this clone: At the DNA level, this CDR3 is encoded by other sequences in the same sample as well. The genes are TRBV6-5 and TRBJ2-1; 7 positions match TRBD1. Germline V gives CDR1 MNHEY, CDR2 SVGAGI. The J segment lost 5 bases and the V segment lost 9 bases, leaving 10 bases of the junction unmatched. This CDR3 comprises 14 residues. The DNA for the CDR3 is TGTGCCAGTAGCCCCGGGACAGACCACAATGAGCAGTTCTTC. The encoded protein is CASSPGTDHNEQFF.

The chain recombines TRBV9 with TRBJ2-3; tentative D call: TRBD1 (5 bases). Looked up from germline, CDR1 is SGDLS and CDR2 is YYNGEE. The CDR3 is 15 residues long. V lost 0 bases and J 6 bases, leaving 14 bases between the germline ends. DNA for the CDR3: TGTGCCAGCAGCGTAGGGGGCGCTGGTTGGGATACGCAGTATTTT. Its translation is CASSVGGAGWDTQYF.

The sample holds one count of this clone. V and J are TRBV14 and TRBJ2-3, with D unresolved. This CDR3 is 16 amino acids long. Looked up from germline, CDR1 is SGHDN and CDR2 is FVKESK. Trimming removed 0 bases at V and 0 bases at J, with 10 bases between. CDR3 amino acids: CASSQDAWSSTDTQYF. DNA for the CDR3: TGTGCCAGCAGCCAAGACGCCTGGAGTAGCACAGATACGCAGTATTTT.

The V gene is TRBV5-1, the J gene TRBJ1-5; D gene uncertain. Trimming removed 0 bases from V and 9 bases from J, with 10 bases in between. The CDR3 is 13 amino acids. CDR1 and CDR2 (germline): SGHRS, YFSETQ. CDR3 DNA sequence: TGCGCCAGCAGCTTGGTTCTGGATGGGCCCCAGCATTTT. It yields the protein CASSLVLDGPQHF.

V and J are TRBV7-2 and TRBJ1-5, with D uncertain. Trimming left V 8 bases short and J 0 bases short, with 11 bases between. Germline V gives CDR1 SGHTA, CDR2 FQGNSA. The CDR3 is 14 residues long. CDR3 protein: CASRVGNSNQPQHF. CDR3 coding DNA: TGTGCCAGCCGGGTAGGCAATAGCAATCAGCCCCAGCATTTT.

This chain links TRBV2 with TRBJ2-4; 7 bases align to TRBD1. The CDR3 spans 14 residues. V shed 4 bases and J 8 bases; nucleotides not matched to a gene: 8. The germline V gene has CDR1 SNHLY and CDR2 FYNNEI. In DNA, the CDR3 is TGTGCCAGCAGTGGAAGACAGGGTGTGGACATTCAGTACTTC. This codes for CASSGRQGVDIQYF.

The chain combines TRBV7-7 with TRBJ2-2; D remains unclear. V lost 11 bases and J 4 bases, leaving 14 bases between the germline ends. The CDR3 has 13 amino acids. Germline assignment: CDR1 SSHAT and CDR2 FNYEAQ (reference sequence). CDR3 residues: CAYGPDGTGELFF. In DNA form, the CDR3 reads TGTGCCTACGGACCGGACGGCACCGGGGAGCTGTTTTTT.

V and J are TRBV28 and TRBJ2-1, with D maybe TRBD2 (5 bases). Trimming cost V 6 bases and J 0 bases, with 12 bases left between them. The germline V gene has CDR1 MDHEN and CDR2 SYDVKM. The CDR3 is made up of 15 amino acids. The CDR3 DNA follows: TGTGCCAGCAGCGAGAGGAGGAGCTCCTACAATGAGCAGTTCTTC. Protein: CASSERRSSYNEQFF.

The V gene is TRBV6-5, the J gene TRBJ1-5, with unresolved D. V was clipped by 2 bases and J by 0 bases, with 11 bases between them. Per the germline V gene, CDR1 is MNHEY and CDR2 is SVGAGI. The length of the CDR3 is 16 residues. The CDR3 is CASSYAAPYSNQPQHF. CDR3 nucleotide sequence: TGTGCCAGCAGTTACGCGGCACCCTATAGCAATCAGCCCCAGCATTTT.

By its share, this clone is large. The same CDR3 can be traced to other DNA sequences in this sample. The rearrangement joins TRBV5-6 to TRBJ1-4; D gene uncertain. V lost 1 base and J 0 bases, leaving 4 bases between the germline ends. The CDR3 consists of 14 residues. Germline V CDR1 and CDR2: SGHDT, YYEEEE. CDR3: CASSLIATNEKLFF. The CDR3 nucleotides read TGTGCCAGCAGCTTGATAGCAACTAATGAAAAACTGTTTTTT. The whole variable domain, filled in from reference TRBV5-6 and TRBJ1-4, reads DAGVTQSPTHLIKTRGQQVTLRCSPKSGHDTVSWYQQALGQGPQFIFQYYEEEERQRGNFPDRFSGHQFPNYSSELNVNALLLGDSALYLCASSLIATNEKLFFGSGTQLSVL.

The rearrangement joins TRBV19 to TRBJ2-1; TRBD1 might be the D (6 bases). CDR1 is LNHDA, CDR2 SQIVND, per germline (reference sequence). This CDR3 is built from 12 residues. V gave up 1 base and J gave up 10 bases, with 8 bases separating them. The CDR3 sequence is CASSIVGTEQFF. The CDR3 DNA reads TGTGCCAGTAGTATAGTAGGGACAGAGCAGTTCTTC.

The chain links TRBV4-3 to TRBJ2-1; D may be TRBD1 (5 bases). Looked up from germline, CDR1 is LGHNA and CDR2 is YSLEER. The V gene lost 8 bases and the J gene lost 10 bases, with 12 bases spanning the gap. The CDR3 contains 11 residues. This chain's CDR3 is CASGDSQEQFF. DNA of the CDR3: TGCGCCAGCGGAGACAGTCAGGAGCAGTTCTTC.

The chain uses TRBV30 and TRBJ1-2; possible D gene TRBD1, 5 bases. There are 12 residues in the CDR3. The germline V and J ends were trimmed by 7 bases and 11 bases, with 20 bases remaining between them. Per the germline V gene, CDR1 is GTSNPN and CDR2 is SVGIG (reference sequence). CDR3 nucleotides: TGTGCCTCCAGTACCGGACAAGTTCGGTACACCTTC. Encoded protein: CASSTGQVRYTF.

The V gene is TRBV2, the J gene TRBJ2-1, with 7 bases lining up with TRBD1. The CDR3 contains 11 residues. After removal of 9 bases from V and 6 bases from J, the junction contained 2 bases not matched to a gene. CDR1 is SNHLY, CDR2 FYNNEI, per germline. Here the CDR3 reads CARDRVNEQFF. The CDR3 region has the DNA TGTGCCAGAGACAGGGTCAATGAGCAGTTCTTC. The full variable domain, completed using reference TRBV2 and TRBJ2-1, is EPEVTQTPSHQVTQMGQEVILRCVPISNHLYFYWYRQILGQKVEFLVSFYNNEISEKSEIFDDQFSVERPDGSNFTLKIRSTKLEDSAMYFCARDRVNEQFFGPGTRLTVL.

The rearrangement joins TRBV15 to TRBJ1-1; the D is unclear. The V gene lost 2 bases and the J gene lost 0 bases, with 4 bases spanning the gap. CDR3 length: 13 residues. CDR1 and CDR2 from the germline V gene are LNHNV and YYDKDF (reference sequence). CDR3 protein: CATSRTLNTEAFF. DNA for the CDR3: TGTGCCACCAGCAGAACACTGAACACTGAAGCTTTCTTT.

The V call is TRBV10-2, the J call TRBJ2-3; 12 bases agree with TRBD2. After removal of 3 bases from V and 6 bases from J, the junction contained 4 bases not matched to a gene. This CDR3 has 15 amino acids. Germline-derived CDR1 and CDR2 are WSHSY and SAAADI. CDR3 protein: CASSDLAGGPDTQYF. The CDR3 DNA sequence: TGCGCCAGCAGTGACCTAGCGGGGGGGCCCGATACGCAGTATTTT.

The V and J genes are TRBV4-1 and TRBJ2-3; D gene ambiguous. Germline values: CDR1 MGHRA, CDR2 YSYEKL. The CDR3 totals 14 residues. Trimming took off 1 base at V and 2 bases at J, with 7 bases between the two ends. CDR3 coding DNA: TGCGCCAGCAGCCAAGTCCCCATCACAGATACGCAGTATTTT. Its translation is CASSQVPITDTQYF.

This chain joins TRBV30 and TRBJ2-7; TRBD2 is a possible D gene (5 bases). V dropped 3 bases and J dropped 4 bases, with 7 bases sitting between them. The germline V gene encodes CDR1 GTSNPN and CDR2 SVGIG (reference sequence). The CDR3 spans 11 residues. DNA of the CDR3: TGTGCCTGGAGGGAGGTTTACGAGCAGTACTTC. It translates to CAWREVYEQYF.

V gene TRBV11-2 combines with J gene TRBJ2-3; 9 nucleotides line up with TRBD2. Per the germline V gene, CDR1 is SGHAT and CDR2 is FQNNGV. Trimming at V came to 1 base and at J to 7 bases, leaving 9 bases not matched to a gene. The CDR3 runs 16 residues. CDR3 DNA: TGTGCCAGCAGCTTAGCTCTAGCGGGGTCGGGTTATACGCAGTATTTT. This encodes CASSLALAGSGYTQYF.

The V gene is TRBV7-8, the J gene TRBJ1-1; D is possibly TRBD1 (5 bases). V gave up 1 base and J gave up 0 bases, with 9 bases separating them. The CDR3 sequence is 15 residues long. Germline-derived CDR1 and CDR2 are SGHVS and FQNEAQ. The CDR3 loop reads CASSLVTGLNTEAFF. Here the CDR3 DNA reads TGTGCCAGCAGCTTAGTCACAGGTTTGAACACTGAAGCTTTCTTT.

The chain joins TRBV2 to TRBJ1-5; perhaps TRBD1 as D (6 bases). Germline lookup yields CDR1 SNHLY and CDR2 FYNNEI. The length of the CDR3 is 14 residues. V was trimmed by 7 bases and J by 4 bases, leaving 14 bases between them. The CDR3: CASKAGTSNQPQHF. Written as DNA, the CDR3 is TGTGCCAGCAAAGCCGGGACATCGAATCAGCCCCAGCATTTT.

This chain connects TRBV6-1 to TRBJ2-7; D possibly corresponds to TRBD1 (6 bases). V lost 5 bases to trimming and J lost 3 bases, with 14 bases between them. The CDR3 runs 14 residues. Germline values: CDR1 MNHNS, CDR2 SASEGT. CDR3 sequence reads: CASSLQGPNYEQYF. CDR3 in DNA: TGTGCCAGCAGTCTTCAGGGGCCCAACTACGAGCAGTACTTC.

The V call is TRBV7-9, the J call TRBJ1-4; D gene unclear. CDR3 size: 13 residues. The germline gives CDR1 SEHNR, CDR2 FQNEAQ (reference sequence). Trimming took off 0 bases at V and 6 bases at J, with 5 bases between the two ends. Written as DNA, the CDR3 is TGTGCCAGCAGCTTAGCTAACGATGAAAAACTGTTTTTT. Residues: CASSLANDEKLFF. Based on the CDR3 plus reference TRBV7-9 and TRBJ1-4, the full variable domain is DTGVSQNPRHKITKRGQNVTFRCDPISEHNRLYWYRQTLGQGPEFLTYFQNEAQLEKSRLLSDRFSAERPKGSFSTLEIQRTEQGDSAMYLCASSLANDEKLFFGSGTQLSVL.

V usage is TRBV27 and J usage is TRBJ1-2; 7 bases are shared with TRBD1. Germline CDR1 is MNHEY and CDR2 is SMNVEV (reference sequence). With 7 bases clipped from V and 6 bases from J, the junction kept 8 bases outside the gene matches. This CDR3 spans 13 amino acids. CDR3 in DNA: TGTGCCAGCATGGACAGGTTAAGGAATGGCTACACCTTC. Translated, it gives CASMDRLRNGYTF.